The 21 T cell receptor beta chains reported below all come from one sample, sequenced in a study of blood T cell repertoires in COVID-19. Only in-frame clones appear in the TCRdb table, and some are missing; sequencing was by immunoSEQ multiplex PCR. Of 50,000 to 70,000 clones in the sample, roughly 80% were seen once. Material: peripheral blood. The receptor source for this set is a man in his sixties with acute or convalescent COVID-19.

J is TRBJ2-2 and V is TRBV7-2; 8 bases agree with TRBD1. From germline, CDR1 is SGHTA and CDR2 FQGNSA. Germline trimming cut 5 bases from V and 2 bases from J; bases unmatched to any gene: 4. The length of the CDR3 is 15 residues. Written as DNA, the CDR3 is TGTGCCAGCAGCCCCAGGGGGCCTAACACCGGGGAGCTGTTTTTT. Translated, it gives CASSPRGPNTGELFF.

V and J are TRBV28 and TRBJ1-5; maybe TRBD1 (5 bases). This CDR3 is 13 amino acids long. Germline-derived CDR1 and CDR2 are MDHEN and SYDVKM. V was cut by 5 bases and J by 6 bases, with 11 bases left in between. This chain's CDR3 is CASSRTMSQPQHF. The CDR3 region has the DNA TGTGCCAGCAGTCGGACAATGAGTCAGCCCCAGCATTTT.

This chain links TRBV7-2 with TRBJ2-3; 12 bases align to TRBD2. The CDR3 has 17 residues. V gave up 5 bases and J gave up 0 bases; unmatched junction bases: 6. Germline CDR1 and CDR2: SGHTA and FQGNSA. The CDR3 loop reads CASSQTLAGGSTDTQYF. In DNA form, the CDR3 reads TGTGCCAGCAGCCAGACACTAGCGGGGGGCAGCACAGATACGCAGTATTTT.

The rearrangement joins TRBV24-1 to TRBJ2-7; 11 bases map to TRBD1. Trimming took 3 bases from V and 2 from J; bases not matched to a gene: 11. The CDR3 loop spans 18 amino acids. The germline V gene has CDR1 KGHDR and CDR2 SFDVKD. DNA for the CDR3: TGTGCCACCAGTGATCCGAGACCCGGGACAGGGGGGACCTACGAGCAGTACTTC. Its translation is CATSDPRPGTGGTYEQYF.

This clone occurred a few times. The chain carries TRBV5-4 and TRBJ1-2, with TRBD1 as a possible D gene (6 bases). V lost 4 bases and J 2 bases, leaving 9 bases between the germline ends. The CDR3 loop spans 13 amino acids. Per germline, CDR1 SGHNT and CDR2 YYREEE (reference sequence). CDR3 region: CASSPTGNYGYTF. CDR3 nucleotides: TGTGCCAGCAGCCCAACAGGGAACTATGGCTACACCTTC.

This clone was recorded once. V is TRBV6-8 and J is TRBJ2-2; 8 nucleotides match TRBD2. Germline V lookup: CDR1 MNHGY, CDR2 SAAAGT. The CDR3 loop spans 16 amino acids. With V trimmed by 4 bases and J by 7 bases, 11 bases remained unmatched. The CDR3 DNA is TGTGCCAGCAGTTCCCCGGGGGGGGGCGGTAACGGGGAGCTGTTTTTT. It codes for CASSSPGGGGNGELFF.

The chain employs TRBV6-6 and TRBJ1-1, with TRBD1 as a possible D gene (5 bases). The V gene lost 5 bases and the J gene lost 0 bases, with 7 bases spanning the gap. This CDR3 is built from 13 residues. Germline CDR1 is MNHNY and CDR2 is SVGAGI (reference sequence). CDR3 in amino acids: CASSLTVNTEAFF. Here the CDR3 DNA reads TGTGCCAGCAGTCTGACAGTGAACACTGAAGCTTTCTTT.

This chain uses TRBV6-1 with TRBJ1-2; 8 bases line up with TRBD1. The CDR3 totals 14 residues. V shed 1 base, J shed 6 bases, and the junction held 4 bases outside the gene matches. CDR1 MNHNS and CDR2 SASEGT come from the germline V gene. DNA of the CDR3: TGTGCCAGCAGTGAAGGATTACAGGGGGATGGCTACACCTTC. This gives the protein CASSEGLQGDGYTF.

In DNA form, the CDR3 reads TGCGCCAGCAGCCTCACGGGAGGAAACACCATATATTTT. As protein: CASSLTGGNTIYF. The genes are TRBV5-1 and TRBJ1-3; D remains unclear. The germline gives CDR1 SGHRS, CDR2 YFSETQ. Trimming removed 4 bases from V and 4 bases from J, with 9 bases in between. The CDR3 is made up of 13 amino acids. The variable domain in full, completed from reference TRBV5-1 and TRBJ1-3, reads KAGVTQTPRYLIKTRGQQVTLSCSPISGHRSVSWYQQTPGQGLQFLFEYFSETQRNKGNFPGRFSGRQFSNSRSEMNVSTLELGDSALYLCASSLTGGNTIYFGEGSWLTVV.

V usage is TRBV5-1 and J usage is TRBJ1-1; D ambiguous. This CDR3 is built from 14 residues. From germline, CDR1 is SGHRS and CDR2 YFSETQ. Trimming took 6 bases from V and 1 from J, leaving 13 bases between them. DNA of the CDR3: TGCGCCAGCAATTCGGGAGACTCGAACACTGAAGCTTTCTTT. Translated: CASNSGDSNTEAFF. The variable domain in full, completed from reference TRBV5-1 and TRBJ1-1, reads KAGVTQTPRYLIKTRGQQVTLSCSPISGHRSVSWYQQTPGQGLQFLFEYFSETQRNKGNFPGRFSGRQFSNSRSEMNVSTLELGDSALYLCASNSGDSNTEAFFGQGTRLTVV.

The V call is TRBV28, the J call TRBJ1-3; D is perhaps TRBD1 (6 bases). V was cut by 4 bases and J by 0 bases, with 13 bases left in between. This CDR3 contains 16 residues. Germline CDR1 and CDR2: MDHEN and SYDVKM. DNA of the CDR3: TGTGCCAGCAGTTGGGGGAGGGGGAGCTCTGGAAACACCATATATTTT. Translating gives CASSWGRGSSGNTIYF.

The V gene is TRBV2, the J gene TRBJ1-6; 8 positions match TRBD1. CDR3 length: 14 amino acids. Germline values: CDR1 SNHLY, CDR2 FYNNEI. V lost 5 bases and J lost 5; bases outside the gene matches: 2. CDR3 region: CASSKDRDNSPLHF. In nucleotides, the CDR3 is TGTGCCAGCAGTAAGGACAGGGATAATTCACCCCTCCACTTT.

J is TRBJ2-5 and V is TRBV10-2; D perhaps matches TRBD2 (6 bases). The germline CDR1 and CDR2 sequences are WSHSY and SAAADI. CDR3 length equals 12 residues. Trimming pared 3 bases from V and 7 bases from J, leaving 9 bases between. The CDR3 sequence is CASSETGGTQYF. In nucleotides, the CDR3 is TGCGCCAGCAGTGAAACCGGGGGGACCCAGTACTTC.

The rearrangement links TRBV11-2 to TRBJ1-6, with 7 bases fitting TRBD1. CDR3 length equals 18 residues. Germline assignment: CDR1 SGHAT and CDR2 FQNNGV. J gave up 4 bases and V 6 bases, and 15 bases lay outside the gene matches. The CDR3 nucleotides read TGTGCCAGCAGACCCCCGGGGGACAGCACTCCTTATAATTCACCCCTCCACTTT. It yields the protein CASRPPGDSTPYNSPLHF. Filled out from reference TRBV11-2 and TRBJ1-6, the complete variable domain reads EAGVAQSPRYKIIEKRQSVAFWCNPISGHATLYWYQQILGQGPKLLIQFQNNGVVDDSQLPKDRFSAERLKGVDSTLKIQPAKLEDSAVYLCASRPPGDSTPYNSPLHFGNGTRLTVT.

The CDR3 nucleotides are TGCGCCAGCAGCAAGACAGACACGAACACCGGGGAGCTGTTTTTT. Its translation is CASSKTDTNTGELFF. The chain uses TRBV4-1 and TRBJ2-2; D is perhaps TRBD1 (5 bases). Trimming pared 5 bases from V and 0 bases from J, leaving 10 bases between. Germline V gene lookup returns CDR1 MGHRA and CDR2 YSYEKL. The CDR3 contains 15 residues.

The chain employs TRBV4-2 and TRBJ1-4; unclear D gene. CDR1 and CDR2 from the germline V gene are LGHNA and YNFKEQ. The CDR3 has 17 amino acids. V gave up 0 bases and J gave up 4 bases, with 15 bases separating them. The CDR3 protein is CASSQEGWSGINEKLFF. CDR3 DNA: TGTGCCAGCAGCCAAGAAGGGTGGTCCGGGATTAATGAAAAACTGTTTTTT.

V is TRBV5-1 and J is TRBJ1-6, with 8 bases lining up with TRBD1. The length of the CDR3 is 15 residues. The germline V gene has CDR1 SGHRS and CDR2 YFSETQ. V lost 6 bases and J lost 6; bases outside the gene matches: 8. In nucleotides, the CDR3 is TGCGCCAGCAAGGGCTTACAGGGGGGTAATTCACCCCTCCACTTT. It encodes CASKGLQGGNSPLHF.

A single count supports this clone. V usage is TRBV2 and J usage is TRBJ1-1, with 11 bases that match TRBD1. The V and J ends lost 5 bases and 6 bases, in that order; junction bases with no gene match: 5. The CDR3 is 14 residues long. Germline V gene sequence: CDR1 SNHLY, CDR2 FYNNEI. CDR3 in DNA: TGTGCCAGCAGTAAGGGACAGGGGGTGGCTGAAGCTTTCTTT. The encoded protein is CASSKGQGVAEAFF.

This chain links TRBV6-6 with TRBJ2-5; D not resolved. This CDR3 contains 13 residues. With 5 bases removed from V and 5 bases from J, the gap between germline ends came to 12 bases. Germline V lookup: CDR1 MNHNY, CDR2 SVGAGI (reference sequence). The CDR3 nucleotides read TGTGCCAGCAGTAACAACCCCGGGGAGACCCAGTACTTC. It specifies CASSNNPGETQYF.

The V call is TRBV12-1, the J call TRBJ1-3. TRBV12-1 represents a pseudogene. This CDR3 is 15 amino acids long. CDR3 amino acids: CASSPVLYSGNTIYF. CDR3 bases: TGTGCCAGCAGTCCTGTTCTTTACTCTGGAAACACCATATATTTT.

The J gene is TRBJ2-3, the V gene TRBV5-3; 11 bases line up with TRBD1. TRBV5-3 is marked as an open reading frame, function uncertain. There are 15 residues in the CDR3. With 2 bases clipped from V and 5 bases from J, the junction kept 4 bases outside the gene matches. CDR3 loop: CARSFRDRGIDTQYF. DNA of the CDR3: TGTGCCAGAAGCTTCCGGGACAGGGGGATAGATACGCAGTATTTT.